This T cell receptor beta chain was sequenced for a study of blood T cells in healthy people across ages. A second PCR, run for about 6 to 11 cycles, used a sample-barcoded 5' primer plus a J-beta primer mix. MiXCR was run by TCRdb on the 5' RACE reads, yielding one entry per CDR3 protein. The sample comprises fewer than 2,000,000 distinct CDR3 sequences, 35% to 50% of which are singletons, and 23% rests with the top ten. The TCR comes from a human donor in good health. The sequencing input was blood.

CDR3 protein: CASSLGSPFRSEQYF. The CDR3 DNA reads as TGTGCCAGCAGTTTAGGGTCTCCGTTTCGGAGCGAGCAGTACTTC. The rearrangement uses TRBV12-3 or TRBV12-4 and TRBJ2-5; D remains ambiguous. The J call is uncertain, as TRBJ2-7 better fits the DNA end. CDR3 size: 15 residues.